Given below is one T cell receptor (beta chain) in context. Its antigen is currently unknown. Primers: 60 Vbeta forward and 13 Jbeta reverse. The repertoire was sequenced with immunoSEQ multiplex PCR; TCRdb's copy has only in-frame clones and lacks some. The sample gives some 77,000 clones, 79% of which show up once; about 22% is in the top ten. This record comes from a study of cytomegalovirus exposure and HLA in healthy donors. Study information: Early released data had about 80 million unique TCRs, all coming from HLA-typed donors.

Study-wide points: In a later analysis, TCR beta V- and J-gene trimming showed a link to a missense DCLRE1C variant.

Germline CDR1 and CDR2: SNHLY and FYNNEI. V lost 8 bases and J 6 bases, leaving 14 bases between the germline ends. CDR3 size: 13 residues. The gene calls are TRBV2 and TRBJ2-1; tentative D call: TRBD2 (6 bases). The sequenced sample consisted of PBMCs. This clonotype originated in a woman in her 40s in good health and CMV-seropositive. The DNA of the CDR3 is TGTGCCAGCGCTACTAGCTTGGGCAATGAGCAGTTCTTC. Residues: CASATSLGNEQFF.